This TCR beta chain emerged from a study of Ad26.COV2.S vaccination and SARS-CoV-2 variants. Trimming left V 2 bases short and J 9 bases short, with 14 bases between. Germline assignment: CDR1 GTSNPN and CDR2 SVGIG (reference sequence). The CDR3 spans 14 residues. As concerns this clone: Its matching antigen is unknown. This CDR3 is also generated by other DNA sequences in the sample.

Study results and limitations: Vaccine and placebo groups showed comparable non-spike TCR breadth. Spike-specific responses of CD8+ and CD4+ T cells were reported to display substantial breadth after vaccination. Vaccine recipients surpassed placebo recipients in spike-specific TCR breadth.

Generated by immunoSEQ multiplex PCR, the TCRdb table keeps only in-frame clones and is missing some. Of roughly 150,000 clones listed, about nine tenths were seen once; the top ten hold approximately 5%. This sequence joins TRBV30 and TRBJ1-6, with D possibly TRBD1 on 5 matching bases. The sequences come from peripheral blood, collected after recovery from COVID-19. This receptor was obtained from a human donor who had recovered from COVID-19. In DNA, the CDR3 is TGTGCCTGGAGTTTGGGGCAGGCTAGTTCACCCCTCCACTTT. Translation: CAWSLGQASSPLHF. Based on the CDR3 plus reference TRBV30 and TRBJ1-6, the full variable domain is SQTIHQWPATLVQPVGSPLSLECTVEGTSNPNLYWYRQAAGRGLQLLFYSVGIGQISSEVPQNLSASRPQDRQFILSSKKLLLSDSGFYLCAWSLGQASSPLHFGNGTRLTVT.